This entry lists 12 T cell receptor beta chains sequenced from one sample in a study. TCRdb ran MiXCR on the RT-PCR reads and lists one entry per CDR3 protein. Of about 680,000 distinct CDR3 sequences in the sample, around 14% were seen once. Sequenced input: memory CD4+ T cells from blood. Receptors were obtained from a female donor in good health, serving as a healthy control.

This sequence joins TRBV4-2 and TRBJ2-5; D might be TRBD1 or TRBD2, each matching 6 bases. V was cut by 0 bases and J by 3 bases, with 17 bases left in between. Germline V lookup: CDR1 LGHNA, CDR2 YNFKEQ. There are 17 residues in the CDR3. The CDR3 DNA reads TGTGCCAGCAGCCAAGATAGGGGAGGACAGCGTAAAGAGACCCAGTACTTC. Protein: CASSQDRGGQRKETQYF.

The table lists this clonotype with a few counts. The chain uses TRBV6-2 or TRBV6-3 and TRBJ2-6; the match to TRBD1 covers 7 bases. Germline lookup yields CDR1 MNHEY and CDR2 SVGEGT. This CDR3 is 17 amino acids long. V was pared by 6 bases and J by 0 bases, with 8 bases of the junction left unmatched. For the CDR3, the DNA is TGTGCCAGCAGATCGACAGGGCCAAGCTCTGGGGCCAACGTCCTGACTTTC. This codes for CASRSTGPSSGANVLTF.

The rearrangement uses TRBV20-1 and TRBJ2-7; tentatively, D is TRBD1 (5 bases). The CDR3 has 12 residues. The V end lost 3 bases, the J end lost 5 bases, and 11 bases lay between the germline ends. Germline V gene sequence: CDR1 DFQATT, CDR2 SNEGSKA (reference sequence). This chain's CDR3 is CSASLGHDEQYF. The CDR3 DNA is TGCAGTGCTAGTCTTGGACACGACGAGCAGTACTTC.

This clonotype was seen a few times. The gene calls are TRBV12-3 or TRBV12-4 and TRBJ2-5; weak D call: TRBD1 (5 bases). The V end was cut by 2 bases, the J end by 2 bases, with 18 bases between. The CDR3 spans 17 residues. CDR3 loop: CASSLSVSTDTQETQYF. CDR3 bases: TGTGCCAGCAGTTTAAGTGTTTCGACAGACACTCAAGAGACCCAGTACTTC.

This clonotype was counted between two and nine times. V gene TRBV27 combines with J gene TRBJ1-5; D is perhaps TRBD1 (6 bases). The V gene's germline CDR1 is MNHEY and CDR2 SMNVEV (reference sequence). Trimming left V 5 bases short and J 6 bases short, with 14 bases between. The CDR3 is 14 amino acids. The CDR3 reads CASSATGMVQPQHF. The CDR3 bases are TGTGCCAGCAGTGCAACAGGGATGGTTCAGCCCCAGCATTTT.

The chain combines TRBV7-2 with TRBJ1-3, with D perhaps TRBD1 (5 bases). Trimming removed 1 base from V and 2 bases from J, with 9 bases in between. CDR1 SGHTA and CDR2 FQGNSA come from the germline V gene. This CDR3 is 15 amino acids long. CDR3 coding DNA: TGTGCCAGCAGCTTAGGACAGCTTACTGGAAACACCATATATTTT. Translation: CASSLGQLTGNTIYF.

The V gene is TRBV5-1, the J gene TRBJ1-3; D is unclear. Germline-derived CDR1 and CDR2 are SGHRS and YFSETQ. The CDR3 spans 15 residues. The V gene lost 5 bases and the J gene lost 0 bases, with 12 bases spanning the gap. CDR3 residues: CASRREPSSGNTIYF. The DNA for the CDR3 is TGCGCCAGCAGGAGAGAGCCGAGCTCTGGAAACACCATATATTTT. Variable domain in full (rest from reference TRBV5-1 and TRBJ1-3): KAGVTQTPRYLIKTRGQQVTLSCSPISGHRSVSWYQQTPGQGLQFLFEYFSETQRNKGNFPGRFSGRQFSNSRSEMNVSTLELGDSALYLCASRREPSSGNTIYFGEGSWLTVV.

This clonotype was observed a handful of times. The V gene is TRBV27, the J gene TRBJ1-6, with no clear D. The length of the CDR3 is 13 residues. In germline, CDR1 is MNHEY, CDR2 SMNVEV (reference sequence). Trimming removed 6 bases from V and 7 bases from J, with 10 bases in between. The CDR3, as DNA: TGTGCCAGCAGCGGGGTTGGAAATTCACCCCTCCACTTT. Protein sequence: CASSGVGNSPLHF.

As for this clonotype: An end of the junction differs from the germline gene, which may be a read error. This chain joins TRBV10-3 and TRBJ2-1; D is unclear. Germline V gene sequence: CDR1 ENHRY, CDR2 SYGVKD. The CDR3 has 15 amino acids. In nucleotides, the CDR3 is TGTGCCATCAAGTCTCCGGGTCTGACCTACAATGAGCATTTCTTC. It translates to CAIKSPGLTYNEHFF.

This clonotype appeared many times. The chain has TRBV20-1 and TRBJ2-3; a possible D gene is TRBD2 (6 bases). Germline CDR1 is DFQATT and CDR2 is SNEGSKA (reference sequence). The CDR3 runs to 15 residues. Trimming shortened V by 0 bases and J by 3 bases, and 13 bases separated the two germline ends. DNA of the CDR3: TGCAGTGCTAGAGATACTAGCCGCGCTACAGATACGCAGTATTTT. This gives the protein CSARDTSRATDTQYF.

The chain combines TRBV4-3 with TRBJ2-6, with unresolved D. Trimming shortened V by 1 base and J by 1 base, and 8 bases separated the two germline ends. CDR1 is LGHNA, CDR2 YSLEER, per germline. The CDR3 is 16 amino acids. This chain's CDR3 is CASSQVLGSGANVLTF. CDR3 DNA: TGCGCCAGCAGCCAAGTTTTAGGTTCTGGGGCCAACGTCCTGACTTTC.

This clonotype showed up just a few times. Written as DNA, the CDR3 is TGTGCCAGCAGCCAACTCAAGGGACTAGCGGACTACAATGAGCAGTTCTTC. This gives the protein CASSQLKGLADYNEQFF. The chain combines TRBV5-6 with TRBJ2-1; 11 bases are a match to TRBD2. This CDR3 region has 17 residues. The germline V gene encodes CDR1 SGHDT and CDR2 YYEEEE. Trimming took 4 bases from V and 3 from J; bases not matched to a gene: 9.